The 10 T cell receptor beta chains listed next were all sequenced from one sample in a study of T cells expressing NK-cell markers. TCRdb reworked the 5' RACE reads into one entry per CDR3 protein, no DNA. The table lists 200,000 to 300,000 distinct CDR3 sequences, with roughly 4.2% in the top ten. Material for sequencing was blood T cells: a sorted CD56 or NKG2C T cell subset, CD4+ or CD8+ T cells, or bulk PBMC T cells (not recorded which). These receptors were collected from a woman between 18 and 70 years old in good health.

The J gene is TRBJ2-7, the V gene TRBV7-8; TCRdb reports TRBD1, a call that lacks DNA to check it against. Germline V gives CDR1 SGHVS, CDR2 FQNEAQ. The CDR3 consists of 15 residues. The CDR3 spells CASSLGTGTSYEQYF.

V usage is TRBV19 and J usage is TRBJ2-4; checking the TCRdb D call of TRBD1 is not possible without DNA. The CDR3 sequence is 14 residues long. Germline V gene data show CDR1 as LNHDA and CDR2 as SQIVND (reference sequence). This CDR3 is CAKPPGQFKNIQYF. Filled out from reference TRBV19 and TRBJ2-4, the complete variable domain reads DGGITQSPKYLFRKEGQNVTLSCEQNLNHDAMYWYRQDPGQGLRLIYYSQIVNDFQKGDIAEGYSVSREKKESFPLTVTSAQKNPTAFYLCAKPPGQFKNIQYFGAGTRLSVL.

The chain has TRBV7-2 and TRBJ2-1; TCRdb reports TRBD2, a call that lacks DNA to check it against. Germline-derived CDR1 and CDR2 are SGHTA and FQGNSA. The length of the CDR3 is 16 residues. CDR3 sequence reads: CASSEGPGTPYNEQFF.

The rearrangement joins TRBV7-2 to TRBJ2-3; TCRdb indicates TRBD1, and absent DNA this call remains unverified. The CDR3 is 14 amino acids. Per the germline V gene, CDR1 is SGHTA and CDR2 is FQGNSA. The CDR3 is CASQPPGYTDTQYF.

This rearrangement joins TRBV12-3 or TRBV12-4 to TRBJ1-6; TCRdb gives TRBD1 as the D gene, but with no DNA this cannot be confirmed. This CDR3 spans 14 amino acids. CDR3 loop: CASSLNRADSPLHF.

V is TRBV7-2 and J is TRBJ2-1; TCRdb returns TRBD2, unconfirmable since there is no DNA. Germline V gene lookup returns CDR1 SGHTA and CDR2 FQGNSA. There are 15 residues in the CDR3. The chain's CDR3 is CASSPKRLATEEQFF.

V is TRBV7-9 and J is TRBJ2-5; checking the TCRdb D call of TRBD1 is not possible without DNA. CDR3 length equals 16 residues. Germline CDR1 is SEHNR and CDR2 is FQNEAQ (reference sequence). This CDR3 reads CASSLGPPGIEETQYF.

This chain connects TRBV9 to TRBJ2-3. Germline V gives CDR1 SGDLS, CDR2 YYNGEE. The CDR3 totals 12 residues. CDR3 region: CASSVDKYTQYF.

The rearrangement joins TRBV4-2 to TRBJ2-2; TCRdb's D call of TRBD2 is untestable without DNA. This CDR3 has 17 amino acids. CDR1 is LGHNA, CDR2 YNFKEQ, per germline. The CDR3 protein is CASTTRGEGPNTGELFF.

The rearrangement uses TRBV23-1 and TRBJ2-1; TCRdb indicates TRBD1, and absent DNA this call remains unverified. TRBV23-1 is an ORF, and what it does is uncertain. The CDR3 runs 15 residues. The CDR3: CASSRTQGASGEQFF.